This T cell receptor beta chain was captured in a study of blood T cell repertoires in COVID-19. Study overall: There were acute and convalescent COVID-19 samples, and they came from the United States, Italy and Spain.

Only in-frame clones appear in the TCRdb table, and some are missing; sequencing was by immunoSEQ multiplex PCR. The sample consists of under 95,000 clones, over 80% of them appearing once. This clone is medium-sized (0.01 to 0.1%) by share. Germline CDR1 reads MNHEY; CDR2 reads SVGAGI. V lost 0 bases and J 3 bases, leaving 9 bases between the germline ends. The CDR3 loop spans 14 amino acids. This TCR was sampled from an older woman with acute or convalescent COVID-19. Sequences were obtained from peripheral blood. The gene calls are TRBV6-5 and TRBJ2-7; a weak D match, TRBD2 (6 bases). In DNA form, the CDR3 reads TGTGCCAGCAGTTACTCCGGGGGTAGCTACGAGCAGTACTTC. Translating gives CASSYSGGSYEQYF.